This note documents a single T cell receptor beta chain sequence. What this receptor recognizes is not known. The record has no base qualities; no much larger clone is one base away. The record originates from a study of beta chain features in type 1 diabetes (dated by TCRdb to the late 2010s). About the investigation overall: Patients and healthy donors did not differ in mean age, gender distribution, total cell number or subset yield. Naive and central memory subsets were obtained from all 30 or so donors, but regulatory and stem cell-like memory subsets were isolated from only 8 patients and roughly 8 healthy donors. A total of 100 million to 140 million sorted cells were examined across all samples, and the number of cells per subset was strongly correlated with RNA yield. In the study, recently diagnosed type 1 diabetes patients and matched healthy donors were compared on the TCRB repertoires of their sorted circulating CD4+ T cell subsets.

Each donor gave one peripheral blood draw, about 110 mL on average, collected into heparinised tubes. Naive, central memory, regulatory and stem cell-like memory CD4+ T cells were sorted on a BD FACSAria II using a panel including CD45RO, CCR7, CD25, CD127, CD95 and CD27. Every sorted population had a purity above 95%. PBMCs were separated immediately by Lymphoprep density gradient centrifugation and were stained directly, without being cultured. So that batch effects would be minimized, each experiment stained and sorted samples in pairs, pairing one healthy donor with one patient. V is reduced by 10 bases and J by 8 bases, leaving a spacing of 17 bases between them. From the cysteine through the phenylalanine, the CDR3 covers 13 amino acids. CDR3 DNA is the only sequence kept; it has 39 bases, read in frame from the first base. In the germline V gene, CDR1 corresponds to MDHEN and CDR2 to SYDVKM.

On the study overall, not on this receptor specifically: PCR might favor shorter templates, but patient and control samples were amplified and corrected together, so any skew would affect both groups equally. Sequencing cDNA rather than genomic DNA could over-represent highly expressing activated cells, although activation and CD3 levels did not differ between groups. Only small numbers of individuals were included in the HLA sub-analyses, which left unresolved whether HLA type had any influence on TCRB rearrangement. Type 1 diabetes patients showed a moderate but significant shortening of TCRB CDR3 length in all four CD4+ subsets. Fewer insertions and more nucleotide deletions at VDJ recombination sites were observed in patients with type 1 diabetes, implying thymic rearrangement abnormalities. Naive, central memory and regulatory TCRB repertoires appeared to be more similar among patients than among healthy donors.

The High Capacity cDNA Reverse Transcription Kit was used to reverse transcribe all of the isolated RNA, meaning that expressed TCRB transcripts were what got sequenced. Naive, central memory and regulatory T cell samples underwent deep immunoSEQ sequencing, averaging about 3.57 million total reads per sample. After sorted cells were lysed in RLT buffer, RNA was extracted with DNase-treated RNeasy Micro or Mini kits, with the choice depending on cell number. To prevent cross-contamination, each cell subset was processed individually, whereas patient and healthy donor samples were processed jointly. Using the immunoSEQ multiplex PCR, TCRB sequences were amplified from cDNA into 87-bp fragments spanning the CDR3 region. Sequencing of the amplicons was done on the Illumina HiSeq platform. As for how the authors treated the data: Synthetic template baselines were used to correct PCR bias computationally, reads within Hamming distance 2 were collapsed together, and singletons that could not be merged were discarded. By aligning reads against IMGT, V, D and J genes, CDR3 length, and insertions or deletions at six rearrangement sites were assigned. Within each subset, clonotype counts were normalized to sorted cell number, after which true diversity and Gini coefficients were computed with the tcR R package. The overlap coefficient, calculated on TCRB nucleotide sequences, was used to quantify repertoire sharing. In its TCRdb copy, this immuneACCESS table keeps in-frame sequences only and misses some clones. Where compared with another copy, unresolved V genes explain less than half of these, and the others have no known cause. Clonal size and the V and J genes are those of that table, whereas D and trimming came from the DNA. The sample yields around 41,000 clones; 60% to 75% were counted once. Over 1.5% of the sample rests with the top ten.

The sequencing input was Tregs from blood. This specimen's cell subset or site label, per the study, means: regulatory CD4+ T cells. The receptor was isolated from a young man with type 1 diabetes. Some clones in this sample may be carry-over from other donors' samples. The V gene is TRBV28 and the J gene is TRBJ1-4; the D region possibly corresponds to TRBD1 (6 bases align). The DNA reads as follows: TGTGCCACCAATGCAGGGGCGAGGGAAAAACTGTTTTTT. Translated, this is CATNAGAREKLFF.